The rows below give T cell receptor beta chains drawn from one sample of a study of blood T cell repertoires in COVID-19. Assay used: immunoSEQ multiplex PCR; TCRdb lists only in-frame clones, some missing. The sample contains tens of thousands of clones, roughly four fifths of which appear only once. Sequenced: peripheral blood. These receptors originate from a man between 65 and 79 years old with acute or convalescent COVID-19. The CDR3 runs from the conserved cysteine through the conserved F or W. The order of the fields is clone size, V gene, J gene, D gene, CDR3 DNA, CDR3 protein. A D gene is named only where the DNA matches it firmly. Size values are once, few and many counts, or a class for expanded clones, and some rows have none.

>few|TRBV3-1/TRBV3-2|TRBJ1-5|-
TGTGCCAGCAGCGGCACCGGCGGACAGCCCCAGCATTTT
CASSGTGGQPQHF
>few|TRBV13|TRBJ1-5|-
TGTGCCAGCAGCTTAGGTGGACAGAATCAGCCCCAGCATTTT
CASSLGGQNQPQHF
>-|TRBV27|TRBJ2-4|-
TGTGCCAGCAGTTTATCCCCGGGCAGGGGGGTAAACATTCAGTACTTC
CASSLSPGRGVNIQYF
>-|TRBV2|TRBJ2-1|TRBD2
TGTGCCAGCAGTGCTCTCGGGACTAGCGGGGGGACAGAGCAGTTCTTC
CASSALGTSGGTEQFF
>-|TRBV21-1|TRBJ2-7|-
TGTGCCAGCAGCAAAGACTACTCCTACGAGCAGTACTTC
CASSKDYSYEQYF
>-|TRBV27|TRBJ2-1|TRBD2
TGTGCCAGCAGTCCGAGGACTAGCGGGGGCAACTACGTCTACAATGAGCAGTTCTTC
CASSPRTSGGNYVYNEQFF
>-|TRBV18|TRBJ1-2|TRBD1
TGTGCCAGCTCACCAAACAGGGGCCACTATGGCTACACCTTC
CASSPNRGHYGYTF
>-|TRBV7-9|TRBJ2-7|TRBD2
TGTGCCAGCAGCGGAGCGGGAGGGCGGACCTACGAGCAGTACTTC
CASSGAGGRTYEQYF
>few|TRBV3-1/TRBV3-2|TRBJ1-5|TRBD1
TGTGCCAGCAGCCGGACAGGCCGTAGCAATCAGCCCCAGCATTTT
CASSRTGRSNQPQHF
>-|TRBV27|TRBJ1-1|-
TGTGCCAGCAGTTCAATTCTGGGGGGAGGCACTGAAGCTTTCTTT
CASSSILGGGTEAFF
>-|TRBV28|TRBJ2-7|-
TGTGCCAGCGATAGCGGCTACGAGCAGTACTTC
CASDSGYEQYF
>-|TRBV2|TRBJ2-3|TRBD2
TGTGCCAGCAGCGGGACTAGCGGCTCAGATACGCAGTATTTT
CASSGTSGSDTQYF
>-|TRBV5-1|TRBJ2-3|-
TGCGCCAGCAGCCCTGGGACTGAAGGGGATACGCAGTATTTT
CASSPGTEGDTQYF
>-|TRBV4-1|TRBJ2-5|TRBD2
TGCGCCAGCAGCCAAGAGGGACTAGCGGGAGGAAGGACCCAGTACTTC
CASSQEGLAGGRTQYF
>-|TRBV7-3|TRBJ2-3|TRBD2
TGTGCCAGCAGCTTCGCTAGCGGTAAAGATACGCAGTATTTT
CASSFASGKDTQYF
>-|TRBV6-5|TRBJ2-7|TRBD1
TGTGCCATTCAAACGGGACAGGGAGCCTACGAGCAGTACTTC
CAIQTGQGAYEQYF
>-|TRBV5-4|TRBJ1-2|TRBD1
TGTGCCAGCAGCTCAACAGGGGCCGAGGGGTATGGCTACACCTTC
CASSSTGAEGYGYTF
>-|TRBV12-3/TRBV12-4|TRBJ2-5|-
TGTGCCAGCAGTTCCTCGGGGGAGACCCAGTACTTC
CASSSSGETQYF
>-|TRBV19|TRBJ2-1|-
TGTGCCAGTAGTCTATGGAGTGGGGAGCAGTTCTTC
CASSLWSGEQFF
>-|TRBV18|TRBJ2-1|-
TGTGCCAGCTCAGGGGCTACAGAGCAGTTCTTC
CASSGATEQFF
>-|TRBV9|TRBJ2-3|TRBD1
TGTGCCAGCAGCGTATGGCAGGGGGCTACAGATACGCAGTATTTT
CASSVWQGATDTQYF
>-|TRBV11-2|TRBJ1-1|-
TGTGCCAGCAGCTTTCAGATATCCGCTGAAGCTTTCTTT
CASSFQISAEAFF
>few|TRBV6-6|TRBJ1-5|-
TGTGCCAGCATCCTCAGCGATAGCAATCAGCCCCAGCATTTT
CASILSDSNQPQHF
>-|TRBV11-1|TRBJ2-1|-
TGTGCCAGCAGCTGGGGCCACAATGAGCAGTTCTTC
CASSWGHNEQFF
>-|TRBV6-6|TRBJ2-1|-
TGTGCCAGCAGAACCGGACTACCCAGCTCCTACAATGAGCAGTTCTTC
CASRTGLPSSYNEQFF
>-|TRBV5-1|TRBJ2-1|-
TGCGCCAGCAGCTTACAGGGCGGGAGCGTCGATGAGCAGTTCTTC
CASSLQGGSVDEQFF
>-|TRBV4-2|TRBJ2-7|-
TGTGCCAGCAGCCAGGCCTCCGGGCAGGGCTCCTACGAGCAGTACTTC
CASSQASGQGSYEQYF
>-|TRBV18|TRBJ1-6|-
TGTGCCAGCTCACCCCTCCCTGGGGCAGTAGATTCACCCCTCCACTTT
CASSPLPGAVDSPLHF
>-|TRBV4-1|TRBJ1-4|-
TGCGCCAGCAGCCCCTCGAGGGGGGGCTTTGGTGAAAAACTGTTTTTT
CASSPSRGGFGEKLFF
>-|TRBV9|TRBJ2-5|-
TGTGCCAGCAGCCCAGGGGTAGGGGAGACCCAGTACTTC
CASSPGVGETQYF
>few|TRBV3-1/TRBV3-2|TRBJ2-1|-
TGTGCCAGCAGCCCGCCCGGGACTGTAAACAATGAGCAGTTCTTC
CASSPPGTVNNEQFF
>-|TRBV5-1|TRBJ1-3|-
TGCGCCAGCAGCTATGGACAGCCTGGCTCTGGAAACACCATATATTTT
CASSYGQPGSGNTIYF
>-|TRBV10-3|TRBJ2-7|-
TGTGCCACCACCCCGGGAAGGGTTGACGAGCAGTACTTC
CATTPGRVDEQYF
>once|TRBV19|TRBJ1-5|-
TGTGCCAGTAGTATAGACGAACTGCTCGGGCAGCCCCAGCATTTT
CASSIDELLGQPQHF
>few|TRBV7-2|TRBJ1-5|-
TGTGCCAGCAGCTCCACGGGACACAGCAATCAGCCCCAGCATTTT
CASSSTGHSNQPQHF
>few|TRBV7-3|TRBJ1-3|TRBD1
TGTGCCAGCAGCCGGCAGGGGGCTGGAGGAAACACCATATATTTT
CASSRQGAGGNTIYF
>-|TRBV27|TRBJ1-4|-
TGTGCCAGCAGTTTTTCCACCAGGAAGAATGAAAAACTGTTTTTT
CASSFSTRKNEKLFF
>-|TRBV5-1|TRBJ1-2|-
TGCGCCAGCAGCCGGGGGGAATATGGCTACACCTTC
CASSRGEYGYTF
>-|TRBV4-2|TRBJ1-6|-
TGTGCCAGCAGCCAAGAGAGGACAAGCAATTCACCCCTCCACTTT
CASSQERTSNSPLHF
>few|TRBV5-5|TRBJ1-5|-
TGTGCCAGCAGCTTGAGAGGGGGTGAGAGCAATCAGCCCCAGCATTTT
CASSLRGGESNQPQHF
>-|TRBV28|TRBJ2-1|TRBD2
TGTGCCAGCAGTTTGTACCTAGCGGGAGTCAATGAGCAGTTCTTC
CASSLYLAGVNEQFF
>-|TRBV10-3|TRBJ2-3|TRBD1
TGTGCCATCAGTGAGGGACAGGGACGGCTTTGGGATACGCAGTATTTT
CAISEGQGRLWDTQYF
>-|TRBV28|TRBJ2-7|TRBD2
TGTGCCAGCTATCTCGGCGGGAGGTCTCCTGGCGAGCAGTACTTC
CASYLGGRSPGEQYF
>-|TRBV5-6|TRBJ1-5|TRBD1
TGTGCCAGCAGCACGCCGGGACAGGGCAATCAGCCCCAGCATTTT
CASSTPGQGNQPQHF
>-|TRBV27|TRBJ2-7|TRBD2
TGTGCCAGCAGTCGCCGACTAGCGGGAGGCTACGAGCAGTACTTC
CASSRRLAGGYEQYF
>-|TRBV19|TRBJ2-2|-
TGTGCCAGTAGAAGAGGAAGCGGGGAGCTGTTTTTT
CASRRGSGELFF
>-|TRBV6-6|TRBJ1-3|TRBD1
TGTGCCAGCAGTTCCCCGACAGGGGGCGCTGGAAACACCATATATTTT
CASSSPTGGAGNTIYF
>-|TRBV27|TRBJ2-3|TRBD1
TGTGCCAGCAGTTTATGGCTTAGGGGGACAGGCATCAGGGATACGCAGTATTTT
CASSLWLRGTGIRDTQYF
>-|TRBV6-1|TRBJ2-3|TRBD2
TGTGCCAGCAGTGAAGCGGGAGGGATCACAGATACGCAGTATTTT
CASSEAGGITDTQYF
>-|TRBV7-8|TRBJ1-5|-
TGTGCCAGCAGCCTGTACACAGGTGATCAGCCCCAGCATTTT
CASSLYTGDQPQHF
>-|TRBV5-1|TRBJ1-5|TRBD1
TGCGCCAGCAGCTTGGAGGGGGCGATTACTCAGCCCCAGCATTTT
CASSLEGAITQPQHF
>-|TRBV18|TRBJ2-3|-
TGTGCCAGCTCACCCCGGGGTAGCACAGATACGCAGTATTTT
CASSPRGSTDTQYF
>-|TRBV7-9|TRBJ2-7|TRBD2
TGTGCCAGCAGCTCAGGACTAGCGGCTTTCTACGAGCAGTACTTC
CASSSGLAAFYEQYF